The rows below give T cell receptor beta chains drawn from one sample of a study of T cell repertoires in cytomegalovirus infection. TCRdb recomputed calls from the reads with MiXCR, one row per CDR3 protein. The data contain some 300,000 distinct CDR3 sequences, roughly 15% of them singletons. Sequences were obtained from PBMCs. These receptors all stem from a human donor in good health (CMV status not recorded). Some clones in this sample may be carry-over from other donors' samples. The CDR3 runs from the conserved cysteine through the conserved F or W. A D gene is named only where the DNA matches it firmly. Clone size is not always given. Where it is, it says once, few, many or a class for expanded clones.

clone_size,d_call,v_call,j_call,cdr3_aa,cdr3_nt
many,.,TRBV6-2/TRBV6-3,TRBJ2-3,CASSPVVGSKPTSTDTQYF,TGTGCCAGCAGCCCTGTGGTGGGCTCGAAGCCGACGAGCACAGATACGCAGTATTTT
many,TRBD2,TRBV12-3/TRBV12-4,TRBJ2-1,CASSPLAEYNEQFF,TGTGCCAGCAGTCCCCTAGCGGAATACAATGAGCAGTTCTTC
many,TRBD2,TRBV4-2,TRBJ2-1,CASSRPSVERGAYNEQFF,TGTGCCAGCAGCCGCCCCTCTGTAGAGCGGGGGGCGTACAATGAGCAGTTCTTC
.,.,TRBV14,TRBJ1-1,CASSHQTGRGTEAFF,TGTGCCAGCAGCCACCAGACGGGCCGTGGGACTGAAGCTTTCTTT
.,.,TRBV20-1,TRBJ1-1,CSASGDEAFF,TGCAGTGCTAGTGGCGATGAAGCTTTCTTT
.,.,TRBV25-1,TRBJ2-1,CASSRQFPPYNEQFF,TGTGCCAGCAGCCGACAGTTCCCCCCCTACAATGAGCAGTTCTTC
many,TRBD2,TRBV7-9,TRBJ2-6,CASSSIGGVVAATSGANVLTF,TGTGCCAGCAGTTCGATCGGGGGGGTAGTGGCGGCAACCTCTGGGGCCAACGTCCTGACTTTC
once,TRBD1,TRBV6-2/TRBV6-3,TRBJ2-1,CASSYSPGTGAFNEQFF,TGTGCCAGCAGTTACTCTCCCGGGACAGGGGCTTTCAATGAGCAGTTCTTC
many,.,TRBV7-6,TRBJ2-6,CASSLVPGASGANVLTF,TGTGCCAGCAGCTTAGTTCCGGGGGCGTCTGGGGCCAACGTCCTGACTTTC
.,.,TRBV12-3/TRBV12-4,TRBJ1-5,CASTSRFSNQPQHF,TGTGCCAGCACCTCCCGGTTTAGCAATCAGCCCCAGCATTTT
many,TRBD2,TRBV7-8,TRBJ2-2,CASIQLAGGLTGELFF,TGTGCCAGCATCCAACTAGCGGGGGGGCTCACCGGGGAGCTGTTTTTT
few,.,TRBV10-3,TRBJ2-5,CAITAGPNQETQYF,TGTGCCATCACGGCAGGCCCTAACCAAGAGACCCAGTACTTC